The sequence of this TCR beta chain was determined in a study of blood T cell repertoires in COVID-19. Study summary: Samples taken during acute and convalescent COVID-19 were collected in the United States, Italy and Spain. The analysed material was cDNA or gDNA that came from T cells, B-cell-depleted T cells, or PBMCs.

The CDR3 is 15 residues long. The germline V gene has CDR1 KGHDR and CDR2 SFDVKD. J lost 7 bases, V lost 7 bases, and 9 bases had no gene match. Assay used: immunoSEQ multiplex PCR; TCRdb lists only in-frame clones, some missing. The data contain about 210,000 clones, just under 85% of them singletons. This clone was detected once. Seattle enrolled patients during active infection and tracked them longitudinally. The sample comprised peripheral blood. J is TRBJ1-6 and V is TRBV24-1; 7 bases match TRBD1. The receptor was isolated from a man aged 55 to 70 with COVID-19, enrolled during active disease. Here the CDR3 reads CATSNPGQQNSPLHF. DNA of the CDR3: TGTGCCACCAGCAATCCGGGACAGCAGAATTCACCCCTCCACTTT.